These 6 T cell receptor beta chains were sequenced from one sample in a study of graft-versus-host responses after intestinal transplantation. TCRdb keeps only in-frame clones here, not all; method: immunoSEQ multiplex PCR. The sample includes some 45,000 clones, about 95% of them seen just once. The specimen comprised PBMCs, sampled roughly 51 weeks after intestinal transplant. These receptors were collected from a human patient who received an intestinal transplant, so some T cells may come from the graft donor.

The chain combines TRBV5-1 with TRBJ1-4; D gene uncertain. Trimming took off 3 bases at V and 3 bases at J, with 9 bases between the two ends. The length of the CDR3 is 14 residues. Germline assignment: CDR1 SGHRS and CDR2 YFSETQ. As DNA, the CDR3 is TGCGCCAGCAGCTCCGGACGGTCTAATGAAAAACTGTTTTTT. It encodes CASSSGRSNEKLFF.

This rearrangement joins TRBV2 to TRBJ2-3; D unclear. The CDR3 extends over 12 amino acids. Germline V gene sequence: CDR1 SNHLY, CDR2 FYNNEI. V was pared by 8 bases and J by 6 bases, with 12 bases between. In DNA, the CDR3 is TGTGCCAGCGTGGGTGCCGGGGATACGCAGTATTTT. Its translation: CASVGAGDTQYF.

The V call is TRBV2, the J call TRBJ2-7; D uncertain. V lost 3 bases and J 3 bases, leaving 6 bases between the germline ends. The CDR3 loop spans 12 amino acids. Germline V gene lookup returns CDR1 SNHLY and CDR2 FYNNEI. In DNA, the CDR3 is TGTGCCAGCAGTGAGACGAACTACGAGCAGTACTTC. Its protein is CASSETNYEQYF.

The J gene is TRBJ2-5, the V gene TRBV7-6; D remains ambiguous. V was shortened by 3 bases and J by 2 bases, with 10 bases between the two germline ends. Germline assignment: CDR1 SGHVS and CDR2 FNYEAQ. CDR3 length: 14 residues. This chain's CDR3 is CASSLPNEQETQYF. DNA of the CDR3: TGTGCCAGCAGCTTGCCAAATGAACAAGAGACCCAGTACTTC.

The rearrangement uses TRBV19 and TRBJ2-3; D is perhaps TRBD2 (6 bases). This CDR3 region has 14 residues. The germline gives CDR1 LNHDA, CDR2 SQIVND (reference sequence). The ends were cut back, 4 bases at V and 4 bases at J, with 12 bases in the middle. The CDR3 sequence is CASSKRLVSDTQYF. The DNA for the CDR3 is TGTGCCAGTAGTAAAAGACTAGTTTCAGATACGCAGTATTTT.

This sequence joins TRBV6-5 and TRBJ1-1; 7 positions match TRBD1. The trim removed 6 bases at V and 5 bases at J, leaving 9 bases unmatched. The CDR3 runs 14 residues. Per germline, CDR1 MNHEY and CDR2 SVGAGI. The CDR3 sequence: CASSYTNRGTEAFF. The CDR3 DNA follows: TGTGCCAGCAGCTACACCAACAGGGGAACTGAAGCTTTCTTT.